This T cell receptor beta chain emerged from a study of early T cells in non-severe SARS-CoV-2 infection. Study as a whole: Unsorted whole blood bulk RNA was sequenced, with unpaired chains.

The TCR library protocol was used to attach unique molecular identifiers. These identifiers were attached to individual cDNA molecules. MiXCR, run by TCRdb on the 5' RACE reads, gives a single entry per CDR3 protein. Of tens of thousands of distinct CDR3 sequences listed, 5.5% to 7.5% were seen once; the top ten hold less than 9.5%. In its sample, this clonotype was seen many times. Its antigen remains unidentified. Study-level points and caveats: Matching against VDJdb likely underestimated virus-specific expansions, favoring anti-spike CD8.

The receptor comes from an adult who was a healthcare worker with PCR-confirmed SARS-CoV-2 infection or an uninfected control (not recorded which). Material: whole blood.

The CDR3 DNA reads as TGTGCCAGCAGTCCTCCGAGGGGTACCGGGGAGCTGTTTTTT. The encoded protein is CASSPPRGTGELFF. The gene calls are TRBV11-2 and TRBJ2-2, with D possibly called TRBD1 or TRBD2 (5 bases each). This CDR3 has 14 amino acids. The germline gives CDR1 SGHAT, CDR2 FQNNGV. Trimming took 6 bases from V and 5 from J, leaving 13 bases between them.